Following are 20 T cell receptor beta chains from one sample sequenced in a study of breast tumors, draining lymph nodes, adjacent tissues. Samples came from axillary lymph nodes draining the breast cancer. MiXCR, run by TCRdb on the multiplex PCR reads, gives a single entry per CDR3 protein. The repertoire holds under 250,000 distinct CDR3 sequences, about 34% seen once, with about 1.4% in the top ten. The sample consisted of axillary lymph node tissue. Receptors were obtained from a female donor with breast cancer. Some clones in this sample may be carry-over from other donors' samples.

On this clonotype: Because it lacks the conserved phenylalanine or tryptophan at the end, this CDR3 is likely a read error. The limits of the CDR3 on the DNA are not certain, so only TCRdb's listed CDR3 is given. The rearrangement joins TRBV19 to TRBJ2-5; the D call in the table, TRBD2, was not verified against the DNA. The CDR3 is 16 amino acids in total, end residues counted. Germline CDR1 and CDR2: LNHDA and SQIVND (reference sequence). The CDR3 sequence: CASSPSGAGGAETHYL.

Comment on this clonotype: Being one base from a much bigger clone, this may be a read error. This chain joins TRBV7-2 and TRBJ2-1; a possible D gene is TRBD2 (6 bases). CDR1 is SGHTA, CDR2 FQGNSA, per germline. The CDR3 sequence is 15 residues long. CDR3 DNA sequence: TGTGCCAGCAGCTTCGGCGGGACCCGTACTAATGAGCAGCTCTTC. It codes for CASSFGGTRTNEQLF. Full variable domain (remainder filled in from reference TRBV7-2 and TRBJ2-1): GAGVSQSPSNKVTEKGKDVELRCDPISGHTALYWYRQSLGQGLEFLIYFQGNSAPDKSGLPSDRFSAERTGGSVSTLTIQRTQQEDSAVYLCASSFGGTRTNEQLFGPGTRLTVL.

With regard to this clonotype: A clone one base away is much larger, so this may be a read error. The chain is built from TRBV30 and TRBJ2-7, with D perhaps assigned TRBD1 or TRBD2 (5 bases each). In germline, CDR1 is GTSNPN, CDR2 SVGIG (reference sequence). The V and J ends lost 0 bases and 7 bases respectively, with 7 bases between them. The CDR3 is 11 amino acids. The CDR3 coding sequence is TGTGCCTGGAGTGTCGGGGCTGAGCAGTACTTC. It specifies CAWSVGAEQYF.

The table lists this clonotype with a few counts. The chain links TRBV19 to TRBJ1-1, with 8 bases identical to TRBD1. Germline CDR1 LNHDA, CDR2 SQIVND (reference sequence). CDR3 length: 13 amino acids. Trimming removed 5 bases from V and 7 bases from J; junction bases left unmatched: 6. CDR3 in amino acids: CASSLKTGVEAFF. CDR3 coding DNA: TGTGCCAGTAGTTTGAAGACAGGGGTTGAAGCTTTCTTT.

This clonotype came up many times. The genes are TRBV19 and TRBJ2-3; D is perhaps TRBD2 (6 bases). The V gene lost 4 bases and the J gene lost 0 bases, with 17 bases spanning the gap. CDR3 length: 17 amino acids. Germline CDR1 LNHDA, CDR2 SQIVND (reference sequence). As DNA, the CDR3 is TGTGCCAGTAGTAAGGCGAGAGGAGGGAGCAGCACAGATACGCAGTATTTT. It yields the protein CASSKARGGSSTDTQYF.

This chain connects TRBV6-1 to TRBJ2-7; TRBD1 aligns across 12 bases. Germline V gives CDR1 MNHNS, CDR2 SASEGT. V lost 6 bases to trimming and J lost 7 bases; unmatched junction nucleotides: 10. The CDR3 has 15 residues. The CDR3 DNA reads as TGTGCCAGCAGCTACCCGGGACAGGGGGCGTTAGAGCAGTACTTC. It yields the protein CASSYPGQGALEQYF.

This clonotype showed up many times. The V gene is TRBV13, the J gene TRBJ2-3, with 7 bases that match TRBD2. This CDR3 region has 14 residues. Trimming took 5 bases from V and 2 from J; bases not matched to a gene: 4. Germline CDR1 PRHDT, CDR2 FYEKMQ (reference sequence). The CDR3 protein is CASSPREDTDTQYF. CDR3 in DNA: TGTGCCAGCAGCCCCCGGGAGGACACAGATACGCAGTATTTT.

This clonotype came up many times. The chain links TRBV7-8 to TRBJ2-7, with 7 nucleotides matching TRBD2. The J segment lost 1 base and the V segment lost 6 bases, leaving 9 bases of the junction unmatched. The CDR3 loop spans 15 amino acids. Germline CDR1 reads SGHVS; CDR2 reads FQNEAQ. DNA of the CDR3: TGTGCCAGCAGGCCATACCTAGCGGAGTCCTACGAGCAGTACTTC. It encodes CASRPYLAESYEQYF.

The table lists this clonotype with a few counts. The chain carries TRBV6-2 or TRBV6-3 and TRBJ1-4; D may be TRBD1 (5 bases). This CDR3 spans 19 amino acids. Trimming cost V 5 bases and J 0 bases, with 22 bases left between them. Per germline, CDR1 MNHEY and CDR2 SVGEGT. The CDR3 is CASSQRRDSRTSTNEKLFF. In nucleotides, the CDR3 is TGTGCCAGCAGTCAACGTAGGGACTCCCGGACTTCAACTAATGAAAAACTGTTTTTT.

This clonotype occurred many times. The rearrangement joins TRBV9 to TRBJ2-3; TRBD1 matches 9 bases. V lost 5 bases and J lost 3; bases outside the gene matches: 7. This CDR3 has 15 residues. The V gene's germline CDR1 is SGDLS and CDR2 YYNGEE. The CDR3 protein is CASSISGTGTDTQYF. For the CDR3, the DNA is TGTGCCAGCAGTATTTCCGGGACAGGGACAGATACGCAGTATTTT.

This clonotype was counted at least ten times. This rearrangement joins TRBV9 to TRBJ2-2; D possibly matches TRBD1 or TRBD2 (5 bases each). The V gene's germline CDR1 is SGDLS and CDR2 YYNGEE. The V gene lost 3 bases and the J gene lost 3 bases, with 15 bases spanning the gap. The CDR3 contains 16 residues. DNA of the CDR3: TGTGCCAGCAGCGCCCCCGGGACGAGGGACACCGGGGAGCTGTTTTTT. Translating it yields CASSAPGTRDTGELFF.

On this clonotype: A much bigger clone sits one base away, suggesting this may be a read error. The chain couples TRBV12-3 or TRBV12-4 to TRBJ2-7, with D perhaps TRBD2 (5 bases). The CDR3 contains 16 residues. The CDR3 here is CASSPSTRGFSYVQYF. The CDR3 DNA follows: TGTGCCAGCAGTCCCTCAACCCGAGGGTTCTCCTACGTGCAGTACTTC.

This clonotype was detected ten times or more. This clone may be a read error of a much larger clone one base away. V is TRBV7-2 and J is TRBJ2-5; 12 nucleotides agree with TRBD2. Germline V lookup: CDR1 SGHTA, CDR2 FQGNSA. This CDR3 is 15 amino acids long. The DNA of the CDR3 is TGTGCCAGCAGCTCCCGGACTAGCGGGACACAGACCCAGCACTTC. Its translation is CASSSRTSGTQTQHF.

This clonotype was seen repeatedly, ten times or more. CDR3 sequence reads: CASSESPPEWSGANVLTF. The DNA for the CDR3 is TGTGCCAGCAGTGAAAGCCCCCCTGAATGGTCTGGGGCCAACGTCCTGACTTTC. V usage is TRBV2 and J usage is TRBJ2-6; D is ambiguous. The CDR3 runs to 18 residues. The V gene's germline CDR1 is SNHLY and CDR2 FYNNEI. V lost 2 bases, J lost 1 base, and 15 bases lay in between.

The V and J genes are TRBV29-1 and TRBJ2-2; a possible D gene is TRBD1 (5 bases). The CDR3 covers 11 residues. V lost 6 bases and J lost 6, with 8 bases in between. Germline V lookup: CDR1 SQVTM, CDR2 ANQGSEA. The CDR3, as DNA: TGCAGCGTGCCAGGGTCCGGGGAGCTGTTTTTT. Translated: CSVPGSGELFF.

This clonotype has ten or more counts. J is TRBJ1-5 and V is TRBV6-6; D is perhaps TRBD1 (6 bases). The V end lost 8 bases, the J end lost 7 bases, and 15 bases lay between the germline ends. The CDR3 contains 13 residues. Germline V lookup: CDR1 MNHNY, CDR2 SVGAGI (reference sequence). CDR3 region: CASGRGGDQPQHF. DNA for the CDR3: TGTGCCAGCGGCAGGGGCGGGGACCAGCCCCAGCATTTT.

The chain combines TRBV24-1 with TRBJ1-2; D is perhaps TRBD1 (5 bases). Germline CDR1 and CDR2: KGHDR and SFDVKD. The CDR3 consists of 14 residues. V was cut by 2 bases and J by 4 bases, with 10 bases left in between. DNA for the CDR3: TGTGCCACCAGTGATTCGGGGACTAGCTATGGCTACACCTTC. Protein: CATSDSGTSYGYTF.

Note on this clonotype: One base away lies a much larger clone, so this may be a sequencing read error. The V call is TRBV12-3 or TRBV12-4, the J call TRBJ2-1, with 10 bases that match TRBD1. CDR3 length: 15 residues. CDR3 sequence reads: CVSSLLGGQGYGQFF. CDR3 coding DNA: TGTGTCAGCAGTTTATTGGGGGGACAGGGGTATGGGCAGTTCTTC.

This clonotype was seen only a few times. This chain joins TRBV18 and TRBJ1-1, with D maybe TRBD1 (5 bases). This CDR3 spans 13 amino acids. Germline lookup yields CDR1 KGHSH and CDR2 LQKENI. Trimming cost V 7 bases and J 1 base, with 10 bases left between them. The CDR3 region is CASLTASNTEAFF. The CDR3 DNA is TGTGCCAGCTTGACAGCTTCGAACACTGAAGCTTTCTTT.

This clonotype was recorded many times. The chain uses TRBV11-3 and TRBJ2-3; D is perhaps TRBD1 (5 bases). CDR1 is SGHNT, CDR2 YENEEA, per germline. The CDR3 loop spans 17 amino acids. V lost 4 bases and J 1 base, leaving 18 bases between the germline ends. This CDR3 is CASSSPWGGGGTDTQYF. DNA for the CDR3: TGTGCCAGCAGCTCCCCCTGGGGCGGTGGGGGCACAGATACGCAGTATTTT.